One sample yielded the 27 T cell receptor beta chains listed below, sequenced in a study of beta chain features in type 1 diabetes. Study results and caveats: Moderately but significantly shorter TCRB CDR3s were found in Type 1 diabetes patients in all four CD4+ subsets.

Which antigens these TCRs recognize remains unknown. What was sequenced were expressed TCRB transcripts, since all of the isolated RNA had been reverse transcribed. The table came from immunoSEQ multiplex PCR; TCRdb's copy has only in-frame clones and leaves some out. Among about 340,000 clones, 7% to 10% were seen once, and the ten largest hold 1%. Material: central memory CD4+ T cells from blood. The source of these receptors is a man aged 30 to 39 with type 1 diabetes.

V and J are TRBV7-9 and TRBJ2-3; 9 positions match TRBD2. The CDR3 is 17 residues long. The V gene end was trimmed by 4 bases and the J gene end by 3 bases; junction bases not matched to a gene: 11. The germline V gene encodes CDR1 SEHNR and CDR2 FQNEAQ (reference sequence). This CDR3 reads CASSWTTSGIITDTQYF. The CDR3 DNA follows: TGTGCCAGCAGCTGGACGACTAGCGGAATAATTACAGATACGCAGTATTTT.

This clone has at least ten counts. The chain uses TRBV7-9 and TRBJ2-2; D could derive from TRBD1 or TRBD2 (5 bases each). The CDR3 has 13 residues. The V gene's germline CDR1 is SEHNR and CDR2 FQNEAQ (reference sequence). V was pared by 7 bases and J by 7 bases, with 13 bases between. CDR3 residues: CASTGTANGELFF. CDR3 DNA: TGTGCCAGCACCGGGACGGCCAACGGGGAGCTGTTTTTT.

This clone was counted only a few times. The sample contains more than one DNA sequence encoding this CDR3. The rearrangement uses TRBV18 and TRBJ1-1; 9 nucleotides line up with TRBD1. This CDR3 is built from 14 residues. Germline V gene lookup returns CDR1 KGHSH and CDR2 LQKENI. Trimming removed 3 bases from V and 5 bases from J; junction bases left unmatched: 4. The CDR3 sequence is CASSPRQGVTEAFF. The CDR3 nucleotides read TGTGCCAGCTCACCGAGACAGGGGGTTACTGAAGCTTTCTTT.

The rearrangement links TRBV7-6 to TRBJ2-3; 9 bases line up with TRBD2. The CDR3 has 16 residues. In germline, CDR1 is SGHVS, CDR2 FNYEAQ. V lost 2 bases to trimming and J lost 3 bases; unmatched junction nucleotides: 6. This chain's CDR3 is CASSLHPSGVTDTQYF. CDR3 bases: TGTGCCAGCAGCTTACACCCTAGCGGGGTGACAGATACGCAGTATTTT.

Note on this clone: The sample has other DNA sequences that encode this CDR3 too. The chain has TRBV7-2 and TRBJ2-7; unclear D gene. This CDR3 region has 13 residues. V lost 1 base, J lost 2 bases, and 6 bases lay in between. Per germline, CDR1 SGHTA and CDR2 FQGNSA. As DNA, the CDR3 is TGTGCCAGCAGCTTAGGTCGGACCTACGAGCAGTACTTC. The encoded protein is CASSLGRTYEQYF. Full variable domain (missing parts from reference TRBV7-2 and TRBJ2-7): GAGVSQSPSNKVTEKGKDVELRCDPISGHTALYWYRQSLGQGLEFLIYFQGNSAPDKSGLPSDRFSAERTGGSVSTLTIQRTQQEDSAVYLCASSLGRTYEQYFGPGTRLTVT.

This clone was counted many times. The genes are TRBV11-2 and TRBJ1-5; 8 bases fit TRBD1. V was pared by 3 bases and J by 6 bases, with 10 bases of the junction left unmatched. The CDR3 spans 16 residues. Germline CDR1 reads SGHAT; CDR2 reads FQNNGV. DNA for the CDR3: TGTGCCAGCAGCTTGCGCGGGGCAGGGGGCGTTCAGCCCCAGCATTTT. It specifies CASSLRGAGGVQPQHF.

This clone has at least ten counts. The CDR3 spells CASSQDRGYNEQFF. Written as DNA, the CDR3 is TGTGCCAGCAGCCAAGACAGGGGCTACAATGAGCAGTTCTTC. The chain joins TRBV7-9 to TRBJ2-1, with 8 bases identical to TRBD1. This CDR3 spans 14 amino acids. The germline V gene has CDR1 SEHNR and CDR2 FQNEAQ (reference sequence). V shed 5 bases, J shed 3 bases, and the junction held 3 bases outside the gene matches.

This chain links TRBV5-1 with TRBJ2-3; D remains unclear. The CDR3 runs 12 residues. Trimming pared 1 base from V and 4 bases from J, leaving 4 bases between. The germline gives CDR1 SGHRS, CDR2 YFSETQ. CDR3 in DNA: TGCGCCAGCAGCTTGAAGGCAGATACGCAGTATTTT. It specifies CASSLKADTQYF.

This clone was detected ten times or more. V gene TRBV14 combines with J gene TRBJ1-2, with D hard to call. The CDR3 contains 14 residues. Germline lookup yields CDR1 SGHDN and CDR2 FVKESK. V lost 4 bases, J lost 2 bases, and 11 bases lay in between. The DNA for the CDR3 is TGTGCCAGCAGCCCCAACAGCGTCAACTATGGCTACACCTTC. It yields the protein CASSPNSVNYGYTF.

This clone turned up a few times. The V and J genes are TRBV6-4 and TRBJ1-2; D not certain. Germline CDR1 and CDR2: MRHNA and SNTAGT. The CDR3 is made up of 8 amino acids. Trimming left V 9 bases short and J 13 bases short, with 9 bases between. CDR3 nucleotides: TGTGCCAGGGAGAATGCCACCTTC. Amino acids: CARENATF.

This clone was seen a handful of times. The junction departs from germline at one end; a sequencing error may be responsible. The V gene is TRBV2, the J gene TRBJ2-2; D gene unclear. The CDR3 consists of 12 residues. The germline V gene encodes CDR1 SNHLY and CDR2 FYNNEI. CDR3 sequence: CASSSNTGELFF. CDR3 DNA sequence: TGTGCCAGCAGTTCGAATACCGGGGAGCTGTTTTTT.

In its sample, this clone was seen a few times. The CDR3, as DNA: TGTGCCAGCAGCTCCCGTGGATCTAGCGGAGGTGGATGGCAGTTCTTC. This translates into CASSSRGSSGGGWQFF. The chain employs TRBV7-9 and TRBJ2-1, with 7 bases aligning to TRBD2. Losses at the gene ends were 4 bases for V and 12 bases for J; bases not matched to a gene: 18. The CDR3 consists of 16 residues. Germline CDR1 SEHNR, CDR2 FQNEAQ (reference sequence).

This clone was counted ten times or more. The rearrangement uses TRBV19 and TRBJ1-1; D ambiguous. Looked up from germline, CDR1 is LNHDA and CDR2 is SQIVND (reference sequence). The length of the CDR3 is 14 residues. Deletions cut 3 bases from V and 0 bases from J, with 8 bases between. CDR3 bases: TGTGCCAGTAGTATCTGGTCGGTGAACACTGAAGCTTTCTTT. Protein product: CASSIWSVNTEAFF.

This clone was seen only a few times. The chain is built from TRBV1 and TRBJ2-3; the table calls TRBD2, which could not be checked here. TRBV1 is termed a pseudogene. This CDR3 has 13 amino acids. CDR3 amino acids: CTSSSLNTDTQYF. The CDR3 nucleotides are TGCACCAGCAGCTCCCTTAACACAGATACGCAGTATTTT.

The rearrangement links TRBV2 to TRBJ2-2; TRBD1 might be the D (5 bases). The CDR3 sequence is 15 residues long. Trimming left V 4 bases short and J 0 bases short, with 9 bases between. Germline CDR1 reads SNHLY; CDR2 reads FYNNEI. As DNA, the CDR3 is TGTGCCAGCAGTGTTGAACAGGCGAACACCGGGGAGCTGTTTTTT. Protein product: CASSVEQANTGELFF.

Only a few counts were recorded for this clone. The chain couples TRBV9 to TRBJ2-1; weak D call: TRBD1 (5 bases). The CDR3 is 13 residues long. CDR1 is SGDLS, CDR2 YYNGEE, per germline. Trimming took off 1 base at V and 7 bases at J, with 9 bases between the two ends. The CDR3 sequence is CASSVQTENEQFF. Here the CDR3 DNA reads TGTGCCAGCAGCGTACAGACAGAGAATGAGCAGTTCTTC.

The chain carries TRBV5-1 and TRBJ2-3; 8 bases agree with TRBD2. Per germline, CDR1 SGHRS and CDR2 YFSETQ. The ends lost 4 bases at V and 4 bases at J; junction bases unmatched: 8. This CDR3 region has 15 residues. The CDR3 region is CASSPPTGGADTQYF. Written as DNA, the CDR3 is TGCGCCAGCAGCCCTCCAACGGGGGGGGCAGATACGCAGTATTTT. The full variable domain, its missing parts supplied by reference TRBV5-1 and TRBJ2-3, is KAGVTQTPRYLIKTRGQQVTLSCSPISGHRSVSWYQQTPGQGLQFLFEYFSETQRNKGNFPGRFSGRQFSNSRSEMNVSTLELGDSALYLCASSPPTGGADTQYFGPGTRLTVL.

This clone was seen more than once but under ten times. The gene calls are TRBV29-1 and TRBJ2-5; 9 bases fit TRBD1. The J segment lost 2 bases and the V segment lost 6 bases, leaving 4 bases of the junction unmatched. Germline V gene lookup returns CDR1 SQVTM and CDR2 ANQGSEA. The CDR3 contains 13 residues. Here the CDR3 reads CSVQTGGQETQYF. The CDR3 DNA is TGCAGCGTGCAGACAGGGGGACAAGAGACCCAGTACTTC.

This clone appeared a few times. In DNA form, the CDR3 reads TGTGCCAGCAAGGAACAGGGTAACCAAGAGACCCAGTACTTC. This translates into CASKEQGNQETQYF. The V gene is TRBV2, the J gene TRBJ2-5, with D maybe TRBD1 (6 bases). The CDR3 contains 14 residues. V lost 7 bases, J lost 0 bases, and 12 bases lay in between. Germline V lookup: CDR1 SNHLY, CDR2 FYNNEI.

This clone was seen a handful of times. The J gene is TRBJ1-1, the V gene TRBV5-1, with a possible D match to TRBD1 (5 bases). Germline loops: CDR1 SGHRS, CDR2 YFSETQ. The CDR3 is made up of 13 amino acids. Trimming pared 5 bases from V and 1 base from J, leaving 9 bases between. DNA for the CDR3: TGCGCCAGCAGTTATGACAGGAACACTGAAGCTTTCTTT. Translating it yields CASSYDRNTEAFF. Supplemented by reference TRBV5-1 and TRBJ1-1, the full variable domain reads KAGVTQTPRYLIKTRGQQVTLSCSPISGHRSVSWYQQTPGQGLQFLFEYFSETQRNKGNFPGRFSGRQFSNSRSEMNVSTLELGDSALYLCASSYDRNTEAFFGQGTRLTVV.

This clone was found many times. The rearrangement links TRBV7-9 to TRBJ2-1; D may be TRBD1 or TRBD2 (5 bases each). CDR3 size: 12 residues. The germline V gene has CDR1 SEHNR and CDR2 FQNEAQ (reference sequence). The CDR3 nucleotides read TGTGCAGCACAGAGAGGGGCCAATGAGCAGTTCTTC. It translates to CAAQRGANEQFF.

This chain links TRBV5-1 with TRBJ2-7, with D perhaps being TRBD1 or TRBD2 (6 bases each). CDR3 length equals 14 residues. Trimming left V 0 bases short and J 3 bases short, with 10 bases between. In germline, CDR1 is SGHRS, CDR2 YFSETQ. The CDR3 coding sequence is TGCGCCAGCAGCTTGGCCGGGGGCCTCTACGAGCAGTACTTC. Its protein product is CASSLAGGLYEQYF. Using reference TRBV5-1 and TRBJ2-7 for the parts outside the CDR3, the full variable domain is KAGVTQTPRYLIKTRGQQVTLSCSPISGHRSVSWYQQTPGQGLQFLFEYFSETQRNKGNFPGRFSGRQFSNSRSEMNVSTLELGDSALYLCASSLAGGLYEQYFGPGTRLTVT.

This clone was picked up a small number of times. V gene TRBV2 combines with J gene TRBJ1-4, with D maybe TRBD1 (5 bases). Per the germline V gene, CDR1 is SNHLY and CDR2 is FYNNEI. This CDR3 has 15 amino acids. The V and J ends lost 2 bases and 0 bases respectively, with 7 bases between them. The CDR3 here is CASSEQGATNEKLFF. In DNA form, the CDR3 reads TGTGCCAGCAGTGAACAGGGAGCAACTAATGAAAAACTGTTTTTT.

This clone was observed a handful of times. V usage is TRBV28 and J usage is TRBJ1-5, with 7 bases fitting TRBD1. Germline V gene data show CDR1 as MDHEN and CDR2 as SYDVKM. V dropped 11 bases and J dropped 3; count of bases not matched to a gene: 13. The CDR3 length is 15 residues. The CDR3, as DNA: TGTGCCGCCCTTCGTGGACAGGCCATCAATCAGCCCCAGCATTTT. Residues: CAALRGQAINQPQHF. The full variable domain, in which reference TRBV28 and TRBJ1-5 provide the parts outside the CDR3, is DVKVTQSSRYLVKRTGEKVFLECVQDMDHENMFWYRQDPGLGLRLIYFSYDVKMKEKGDIPEGYSVSREKKERFSLILESASTNQTSMYLCAALRGQAINQPQHFGDGTRLSIL.

The CDR3 nucleotides read TGCGCCAGCAGTCAAAAGACAGGGTCCTATGGCTACACCTTC. It specifies CASSQKTGSYGYTF. The chain recombines TRBV23-1 with TRBJ1-2; TRBD1 agrees at 7 bases. TRBV23-1 is an ORF, with its function uncertain. V lost 2 bases to trimming and J lost 4 bases; unmatched junction nucleotides: 4. This CDR3 is built from 14 residues.

Many counts were recorded for this clone. This chain uses TRBV7-2 with TRBJ1-6; D perhaps matches TRBD1 (5 bases). The V end was cut by 8 bases, the J end by 5 bases, with 10 bases between. This CDR3 comprises 13 residues. In germline, CDR1 is SGHTA, CDR2 FQGNSA. This CDR3 is CASRPGHNSPLHF. The CDR3 DNA reads TGTGCCAGCCGGCCAGGGCATAATTCACCCCTCCACTTT.

This clone was seen a few times. This sequence joins TRBV6-6 and TRBJ1-2; no definite D call. The germline V gene has CDR1 MNHNY and CDR2 SVGAGI (reference sequence). There are 15 residues in the CDR3. V lost 5 bases and J lost 1, with 14 bases in between. The CDR3 sequence is CASSNRAQSNYGYTF. CDR3 DNA: TGTGCCAGCAGTAACCGGGCGCAAAGTAACTATGGCTACACCTTC.